This TCR beta chain was sequenced during a study of T cells after posttransplantation cyclophosphamide. V gave up 7 bases and J gave up 2 bases, with 11 bases separating them. Germline V lookup: CDR1 MNHNY, CDR2 SVGAGI (reference sequence). This CDR3 comprises 13 residues. This clone appeared many times. Its cognate antigen is unknown. Study-level findings and limits: After PTCy, TRB diversity resembled that of CNI/methotrexate controls. Skin or GI-infiltrating T cells shared few TRB sequences with blood.

This table comes from immunoSEQ multiplex PCR, and its TCRdb copy is limited to in-frame clones, with some not included. Recorded here are 30,000 to 40,000 clones, none singletons. Input material: PBMCs. The TCR originated in a man aged 45-65 years in good health, CMV-negative, and a related stem cell transplant donor. This chain links TRBV6-6 with TRBJ1-2; TRBD1 is a possible D gene (5 bases). The CDR3 is CASKPGGNYGYTF. The DNA of the CDR3 is TGTGCCAGCAAACCGGGGGGGAACTATGGCTACACCTTC.